The 26 T cell receptor beta chains in this list originate from one sample, sequenced in a study of blood T cell repertoires in COVID-19. Using immunoSEQ multiplex PCR, the repertoire was profiled, and TCRdb retains in-frame clones only, with some absent. The profile shows about 170,000 clones, around 86% of them singletons. The specimen sequenced was peripheral blood. These receptors all come from a woman older than 75 in a cohort sampled during active or convalescent COVID-19.

In this sample, this clone turned up a few times. The chain couples TRBV6-5 to TRBJ1-3; possible D gene TRBD1, 5 bases. Germline values: CDR1 MNHEY, CDR2 SVGAGI. This CDR3 is 14 amino acids long. Between the trimmed V and J ends, which lost 7 bases and 0 bases, there was a span of 10 bases. CDR3: CASIPGGSGNTIYF. As DNA, the CDR3 is TGTGCCAGCATTCCCGGGGGCTCTGGAAACACCATATATTTT.

V usage is TRBV3-1 (or the pseudogene TRBV3-2) and J usage is TRBJ2-5; no clear D gene. Germline V gene sequence: CDR1 LGHDT, CDR2 YNNKEL (reference sequence). The CDR3 has 13 amino acids. V was trimmed by 0 bases and J by 4 bases, leaving 6 bases between them. The CDR3 spells CASSQDRAETQYF. CDR3 bases: TGTGCCAGCAGCCAAGATCGAGCAGAGACCCAGTACTTC.

V and J are TRBV14 and TRBJ1-2; D not certain. This CDR3 region has 13 residues. Germline CDR1 and CDR2: SGHDN and FVKESK. Trimming cost V 4 bases and J 2 bases, with 8 bases left between them. CDR3 DNA sequence: TGTGCCAGCAGCCCAGTCCCCAACTATGGCTACACCTTC. It codes for CASSPVPNYGYTF.

The chain uses TRBV15 and TRBJ2-1; perhaps TRBD1 as D (5 bases). Germline CDR1 and CDR2: LNHNV and YYDKDF (reference sequence). The CDR3 has 18 residues. Trimming took 3 bases from V and 9 from J, leaving 27 bases between them. The CDR3 is CATSSLSGPQGFRGEQFF. CDR3 DNA sequence: TGTGCCACCAGCAGCCTATCAGGGCCACAAGGGTTCCGAGGTGAGCAGTTCTTC.

The rearrangement joins TRBV7-9 to TRBJ2-7; 7 bases fit TRBD1. V lost 5 bases, J lost 2 bases, and 3 bases stayed unmatched. From germline, CDR1 is SEHNR and CDR2 FQNEAQ (reference sequence). The CDR3 spans 13 residues. CDR3 sequence (DNA): TGTGCCAGCAGCCGGGACAGACCCTACGAGCAGTACTTC. Its translation is CASSRDRPYEQYF.

This chain joins TRBV6-6 and TRBJ2-2; 13 nucleotides line up with TRBD2. The germline V gene encodes CDR1 MNHNY and CDR2 SVGAGI (reference sequence). CDR3 length: 22 amino acids. V was clipped by 6 bases and J by 4 bases; unmatched bases: 23. This CDR3 reads CASSLSSGLAGVEGRATGELFF. CDR3 bases: TGTGCCAGCAGCTTAAGTTCCGGACTAGCGGGAGTTGAGGGACGAGCCACCGGGGAGCTGTTTTTT.

This clone occurred once. The chain couples TRBV11-2 to TRBJ1-1; 7 bases fit TRBD1. The germline V gene has CDR1 SGHAT and CDR2 FQNNGV. The CDR3 has 17 residues. Germline trimming cut 0 bases from V and 2 bases from J; bases unmatched to any gene: 9. The CDR3 coding sequence is TGTGCCAGCAGCTTAGATCTGACAACAGGGGCCAACACTGAAGCTTTCTTT. Translating it yields CASSLDLTTGANTEAFF.

The J gene is TRBJ2-7, the V gene TRBV2; D gene uncertain. Trimming cost V 5 bases and J 2 bases, with 7 bases left between them. This CDR3 has 12 residues. CDR1 and CDR2 (germline): SNHLY, FYNNEI. CDR3 sequence (DNA): TGTGCCAGCAGTAGCGATACCTACGAGCAGTACTTC. It is translated as CASSSDTYEQYF.

The table lists this clone with a count of one. This chain joins TRBV11-3 and TRBJ1-4, with 11 bases lining up with TRBD1. Germline V gives CDR1 SGHNT, CDR2 YENEEA. V trimming: 3 bases; J trimming: 0 bases; junction bases outside the gene matches: 6. The CDR3 length is 18 residues. The CDR3 nucleotides read TGTGCCAGCAGCTTGAGGACAGGGGGCGATGCAACTAATGAAAAACTGTTTTTT. Translation gives CASSLRTGGDATNEKLFF. Using reference TRBV11-3 and TRBJ1-4 for the parts outside the CDR3, the full variable domain is EAGVVQSPRYKIIEKKQPVAFWCNPISGHNTLYWYLQNLGQGPELLIRYENEEAVDDSQLPKDRFSAERLKGVDSTLKIQPAELGDSAVYLCASSLRTGGDATNEKLFFGSGTQLSVL.

The chain recombines TRBV21-1 with TRBJ1-5; TRBD1 is the table's D call and was not checked against the DNA. TRBV21-1 is deemed a pseudogene. CDR3 length: 14 amino acids. The DNA for the CDR3 is TGTGCCAGCAGCAATTGGCAAGAAATACAGCCCCAGCATTTT. Its protein is CASSNWQEIQPQHF.

This chain links TRBV21-1 with TRBJ2-7; the table's TRBD2 call for D was not verified on the DNA. TRBV21-1 is a documented pseudogene. The CDR3 extends over 15 amino acids. CDR3 region: CASHYTSEEVREQYV. The CDR3 nucleotides are TGTGCCAGTCACTATACTAGCGAGGAAGTTCGCGAGCAGTACGTC.

The CDR3 region is CAWTGQVNTEAFF. CDR3 coding DNA: TGTGCCTGGACGGGACAGGTGAACACTGAAGCTTTCTTT. The chain links TRBV30 to TRBJ1-1; 8 bases match TRBD1. The germline V gene has CDR1 GTSNPN and CDR2 SVGIG (reference sequence). The CDR3 is 13 amino acids. Trimming took 4 bases from V and 0 from J; bases not matched to a gene: 1.

The V and J genes are TRBV6-5 and TRBJ1-1; D might be TRBD1 (5 bases). CDR3 length equals 16 residues. CDR1 is MNHEY and CDR2 is SVGAGI in the germline V gene. With 1 base removed from V and 1 base from J, the gap between germline ends came to 13 bases. Here the CDR3 reads CASSYWLGGRNTEAFF. In DNA, the CDR3 is TGTGCCAGCAGTTACTGGTTGGGGGGAAGGAACACTGAAGCTTTCTTT.

The J gene is TRBJ1-4, the V gene TRBV28; D call uncertain. The germline gives CDR1 MDHEN, CDR2 SYDVKM. V was shortened by 7 bases and J by 0 bases, with 12 bases between the two germline ends. The CDR3 is 15 residues long. CDR3 nucleotide sequence: TGTGCCAGCACCGAGGTAGTGGCAACTAATGAAAAACTGTTTTTT. It specifies CASTEVVATNEKLFF.

The chain carries TRBV2 and TRBJ1-6, with D tentatively TRBD1 (6 bases). Per germline, CDR1 SNHLY and CDR2 FYNNEI. V lost 5 bases, J lost 6 bases, and 14 bases lay in between. The CDR3 covers 15 residues. CDR3 nucleotides: TGTGCCAGCAGTTTACAGGGAAGGGCTAATTCACCCCTCCACTTT. Amino acids: CASSLQGRANSPLHF.

V and J are TRBV9 and TRBJ2-1, with D perhaps TRBD2 (6 bases). Germline V gene sequence: CDR1 SGDLS, CDR2 YYNGEE. Trimming shortened V by 4 bases and J by 0 bases, and 11 bases separated the two germline ends. The CDR3 is 15 residues long. The CDR3 DNA follows: TGTGCCAGCAGCCCGACTAGACACTCCTACAATGAGCAGTTCTTC. This codes for CASSPTRHSYNEQFF.

The chain is built from TRBV28 and TRBJ2-5; TRBD2 aligns across 9 bases. Germline V lookup: CDR1 MDHEN, CDR2 SYDVKM. The ends lost 7 bases at V and 5 bases at J; junction bases unmatched: 14. The CDR3 has 16 residues. For the CDR3, the DNA is TGTGCCAGCACCCCGAGCGGGGGGCGTCAGTTGGAGACCCAGTACTTC. Translation: CASTPSGGRQLETQYF.

The chain has TRBV4-1 and TRBJ2-3; 8 nucleotides align to TRBD1. Germline CDR1 reads MGHRA; CDR2 reads YSYEKL. With 1 base clipped from V and 5 bases from J, the junction kept 14 bases outside the gene matches. This CDR3 spans 18 amino acids. The CDR3 sequence is CASSQATGQGIPLDTQYF. In DNA, the CDR3 is TGCGCCAGCAGCCAAGCCACCGGACAGGGCATTCCCCTAGATACGCAGTATTTT.

V and J are TRBV14 and TRBJ1-5, with 8 positions matching TRBD1. Germline V gives CDR1 SGHDN, CDR2 FVKESK. The junction had 6 bases not matched to a gene; V was cut back by 5 bases and J by 3 bases. The length of the CDR3 is 15 residues. DNA of the CDR3: TGTGCCAGCAGCTTCGGGACAGGACTCAATCAGCCCCAGCATTTT. Translated: CASSFGTGLNQPQHF.

The chain has TRBV28 and TRBJ2-2; D unclear. The germline CDR1 and CDR2 sequences are MDHEN and SYDVKM. V lost 6 bases and J 0 bases, leaving 11 bases between the germline ends. There are 15 residues in the CDR3. CDR3 residues: CASSPLGANTGELFF. The CDR3 DNA sequence: TGTGCCAGCAGCCCCTTGGGCGCGAACACCGGGGAGCTGTTTTTT.

This clone was counted between two and nine times. The chain combines TRBV3-1 (or the pseudogene TRBV3-2) with TRBJ2-3; D gene uncertain. V lost 4 bases to trimming and J lost 5 bases, with 7 bases between them. The CDR3 spans 12 residues. CDR1 is LGHDT, CDR2 YNNKEL, per germline (reference sequence). CDR3 residues: CASSLTGDTQYF. CDR3 in DNA: TGTGCCAGCAGCCTGACTGGAGATACGCAGTATTTT.

The gene calls are TRBV5-6 and TRBJ2-1, with 7 bases lining up with TRBD2. Unmatched junction bases numbered 4, after V lost 0 bases and J lost 4 bases. CDR1 and CDR2 from the germline V gene are SGHDT and YYEEEE. The CDR3 runs to 15 residues. The CDR3 spells CASSLAGGRYNEQFF. CDR3 sequence (DNA): TGTGCCAGCAGCTTGGCGGGGGGTAGGTACAATGAGCAGTTCTTC.

V and J are TRBV19 and TRBJ1-2; 8 bases fit TRBD1. The CDR3 runs to 13 residues. Germline loops: CDR1 LNHDA, CDR2 SQIVND (reference sequence). Unmatched junction bases numbered 6, after V lost 8 bases and J lost 4 bases. CDR3 bases: TGTGCCAGTGAACAGGGGGGTGGCTATGGCTACACCTTC. This gives the protein CASEQGGGYGYTF.

The chain carries TRBV19 and TRBJ1-2; 9 bases map to TRBD1. Trimming took 0 bases from V and 0 from J; bases not matched to a gene: 11. CDR1 and CDR2 (germline): LNHDA, SQIVND (reference sequence). The CDR3 runs 19 residues. CDR3 loop: CASSIEVGQGSYPNYGYTF. The CDR3 nucleotides are TGTGCCAGTAGTATAGAAGTCGGACAGGGGTCCTACCCTAACTATGGCTACACCTTC.

The chain uses TRBV4-2 and TRBJ1-5, with D possibly being TRBD1 (6 bases). The germline V and J ends were trimmed by 4 bases and 6 bases, with 16 bases remaining between them. Germline CDR1 LGHNA, CDR2 YNFKEQ. This CDR3 is 15 amino acids long. The CDR3 here is CASSLGQSSGQPQHF. CDR3 DNA: TGTGCCAGCAGCCTCGGACAGTCCTCGGGTCAGCCCCAGCATTTT.

The gene calls are TRBV30 and TRBJ2-7, with TRBD2 matching 11 bases. CDR3 size: 18 residues. Germline CDR1 GTSNPN, CDR2 SVGIG (reference sequence). With V trimmed by 1 base and J by 3 bases, 14 bases remained unmatched. The CDR3 is CAWSGISGGATSYYEQYF. CDR3 in DNA: TGTGCCTGGAGTGGCATTAGCGGGGGGGCAACGAGCTACTACGAGCAGTACTTC. The full variable domain, its missing parts supplied by reference TRBV30 and TRBJ2-7, is SQTIHQWPATLVQPVGSPLSLECTVEGTSNPNLYWYRQAAGRGLQLLFYSVGIGQISSEVPQNLSASRPQDRQFILSSKKLLLSDSGFYLCAWSGISGGATSYYEQYFGPGTRLTVT.